This T cell receptor beta chain originates from a study of blood T cells in healthy people across ages. A second roughly 6 to 12 cycle PCR used barcoded and J-beta primers. From the 5' RACE reads, TCRdb called clonotypes with MiXCR, one entry per CDR3 protein. Among about 1.8 million distinct CDR3 sequences listed, around half were seen once. For this clonotype: Antigen unknown.

Study-wide results and caveats: Donor CMV status, an unknown factor, possibly confounded changes in expanded clonotypes. While age rose, TCR beta diversity per million T cells dropped in a roughly linear way. More naive CD4+ cells and higher diversity were found in long-lived than in aged donors.

The CDR3 length is 17 residues. The V and J ends lost 0 bases and 2 bases respectively, with 15 bases between them. Per germline, CDR1 SGHDT and CDR2 YYEEEE. Sequences were obtained from blood. The clonotype originates from a middle-aged woman in good health. The chain combines TRBV5-6 with TRBJ1-5; D is ambiguous. The CDR3 sequence is CASSLGLPLDGNQPQHF. The CDR3, as DNA: TGTGCCAGCAGCTTGGGACTTCCTTTAGATGGCAATCAGCCCCAGCATTTT.